The following is a TCR beta chain sequence with its context. V shed 1 base, J shed 6 bases, and the junction held 3 bases outside the gene matches. Germline CDR1 is SGHNT and CDR2 is YENEEA. The CDR3 consists of 15 residues. The sample is drawn from a study of control samples from healthy donors and cancer patients. The method was immunoSEQ multiplex PCR; TCRdb's version includes in-frame clones alone and lacks a portion of them. The data contain tens of thousands of clones, around 89% of them singletons. This chain joins TRBV11-3 and TRBJ2-1; 10 bases fit TRBD2. The sample taken for sequencing was blood. The source of this sequence is a man over 45 in good health. In DNA form, the CDR3 reads TGTGCCAGCAGCTTAGGTGTAGCGGGAGGCAATGAGCAGTTCTTC. This gives the protein CASSLGVAGGNEQFF.